This TCR beta chain was documented in a study of post-analysis software for immune sequencing data. General observations from the study: A handful of TRBV segments were significantly more frequent in patients than in controls. TRBV5-6, TRBV5-1 and TRBV20-1 were among these segments. When compared against controls, multiple sclerosis patients showed significantly lower normalized Chao1 diversity.

The germline V gene has CDR1 LGHDT and CDR2 YNNKEL (reference sequence). This CDR3 has 16 residues. Trimming shortened V by 1 base and J by 0 bases, and 10 bases separated the two germline ends. To note about this clonotype: What it binds is unknown.

Unique-molecular-identifier-tagged TCR beta cDNA libraries were used. With 1 to 10 million T cells as the source, 450,000 to 600,000 cDNA molecules resulted. TCRdb itself ran the PCR reads through MiXCR, one entry per CDR3 protein. In the table there are 700,000 to 900,000 distinct CDR3 sequences, around 45% of which are singletons. Sequencing was carried out using blood. The sequence came from a girl between 5 and 17 years old with multiple sclerosis. The V and J genes are TRBV3-1 and TRBJ2-1; D remains ambiguous. Here the CDR3 DNA reads TGTGCCAGCAGCCAAGTAGGGCAGATCTCCTACAATGAGCAGTTCTTC. This sequence encodes CASSQVGQISYNEQFF.